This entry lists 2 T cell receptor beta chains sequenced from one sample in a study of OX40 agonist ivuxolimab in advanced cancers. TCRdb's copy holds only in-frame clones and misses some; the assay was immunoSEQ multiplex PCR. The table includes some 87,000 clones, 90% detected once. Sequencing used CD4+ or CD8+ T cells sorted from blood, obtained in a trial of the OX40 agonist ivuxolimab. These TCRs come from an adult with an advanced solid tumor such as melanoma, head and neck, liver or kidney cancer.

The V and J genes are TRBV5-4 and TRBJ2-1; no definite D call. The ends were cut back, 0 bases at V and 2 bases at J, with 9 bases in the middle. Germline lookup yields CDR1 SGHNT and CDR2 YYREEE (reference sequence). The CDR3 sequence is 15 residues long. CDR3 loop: CASSLDGRTYNEQFF. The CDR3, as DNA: TGTGCCAGCAGCTTGGACGGCCGGACCTACAATGAGCAGTTCTTC.

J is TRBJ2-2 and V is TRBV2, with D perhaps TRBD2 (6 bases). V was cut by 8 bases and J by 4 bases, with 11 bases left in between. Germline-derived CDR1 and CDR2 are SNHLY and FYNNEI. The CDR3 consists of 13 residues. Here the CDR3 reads CASDRERTGELFF. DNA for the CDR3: TGTGCCAGCGATCGGGAGCGCACCGGGGAGCTGTTTTTT.